The rows below give T cell receptor beta chains drawn from one sample of a study of post-analysis software for immune sequencing data. Each CDR3 protein is one row after TCRdb ran MiXCR on the PCR reads. Among under 200,000 distinct CDR3 sequences listed, approximately 30% were seen once. Sequenced input: blood. All receptors come from a girl younger than 18 with multiple sclerosis. Each CDR3 is given without its conserved first and last residue. The order of the fields is V gene, CDR3 protein.

TRBV5-4 ASSLVNEQY
TRBV2 ASKDSGGYNEQY
TRBV20-1 SATSTLGGSYNEQF
TRBV3-1 ASSRPSGVNEQF
TRBV12-5 ASGLSRQGQETQY
TRBV20-1 SARGLAGAYEQY
TRBV7-6 ASSLRGEKLF
TRBV20-1 SARAPDRDYEKLF
TRBV20-1 SAREGGLSYNEQF
TRBV6-1 ASSEGGNQPQH
TRBV5-5 ASSFSLETQY
TRBV5-1 ASRTGASISYNEQF
TRBV12-3/TRBV12-4 ASSLSVPEVLT
TRBV28 ASSLGPAVGYEQF
TRBV2 ASSDAEPYEQY
TRBV10-2 ASSESGRLGSTDTQY
TRBV7-9 AGRRAGTGGDTQY
TRBV28 ASSPSGSQGREQF
TRBV29-1 SVGTGGVDAEAF
TRBV11-2 ASSSQGLYSEQY
TRBV4-1 ASSQNHYVGEQF
TRBV5-1 ASSFQQGTGELF
TRBV18 ASSQAGASYNEQF
TRBV5-1 ASSLAGTYEQY
TRBV20-1 SARDLGQGLYGYT
TRBV20-1 SASLLGTRGSPLH